This entry lists 20 T cell receptor beta chains sequenced from one sample in a study of T cell responses to AZD1222 COVID-19 vaccine. TCRdb's table, derived via immunoSEQ multiplex PCR, lists solely in-frame clones and lacks some. This table has roughly 140,000 clones, 90% appearing once. The input for sequencing was peripheral blood, taken 28 days after the second AZD1222 dose. Every receptor here comes from an adult who received the AZD1222 COVID-19 vaccine.

This sequence joins TRBV6-5 and TRBJ1-1; TRBD1 might be the D (5 bases). Germline CDR1 and CDR2: MNHEY and SVGAGI. The CDR3 has 16 amino acids. Trimming stripped 2 bases from V and 2 bases from J, with 15 bases between. Here the CDR3 reads CASSYGRATVNTEAFF. CDR3 DNA sequence: TGTGCCAGCAGTTACGGGAGGGCGACAGTTAACACTGAAGCTTTCTTT.

The rearrangement joins TRBV3-1 (or the pseudogene TRBV3-2) to TRBJ2-1; 13 bases map to TRBD2. The V gene's germline CDR1 is LGHDT and CDR2 YNNKEL (reference sequence). V trimming: 4 bases; J trimming: 7 bases; junction bases outside the gene matches: 16. This CDR3 comprises 19 residues. The CDR3, as DNA: TGTGCCAGCAGCCCCATTTTGGGACTAGCGGGACGAGAAGGAAATGAGCAGTTCTTC. This codes for CASSPILGLAGREGNEQFF.

V is TRBV30 and J is TRBJ1-1; TRBD1 agrees at 7 bases. Trimming at V came to 2 bases and at J to 1 base, leaving 10 bases not matched to a gene. This CDR3 has 16 amino acids. Germline V CDR1 and CDR2: GTSNPN, SVGIG (reference sequence). CDR3 nucleotide sequence: TGTGCCTGGAGTTTCCGGACAGGAATCACGAACACTGAAGCTTTCTTT. Amino acid sequence: CAWSFRTGITNTEAFF.

The chain joins TRBV6-1 to TRBJ1-6; the D is unclear. Trimming took off 3 bases at V and 6 bases at J, with 6 bases between the two ends. Germline V gene lookup returns CDR1 MNHNS and CDR2 SASEGT. The CDR3 has 13 residues. The CDR3 DNA follows: TGTGCCAGCAGTGATGAAGTTAATTCACCCCTCCACTTT. It translates to CASSDEVNSPLHF.

Only one count was recorded for this clone. Different DNA sequences within this sample yield the same CDR3. The chain is built from TRBV27 and TRBJ1-3; D unclear. Germline V lookup: CDR1 MNHEY, CDR2 SMNVEV (reference sequence). This CDR3 contains 14 residues. Trimming left V 3 bases short and J 1 base short, with 7 bases between. CDR3: CASSLRGSGNTIYF. The DNA for the CDR3 is TGTGCCAGCAGTTTGCGGGGATCTGGAAACACCATATATTTT.

V gene TRBV5-4 combines with J gene TRBJ2-3; D possibly matches TRBD1 or TRBD2 (5 bases each). Germline loops: CDR1 SGHNT, CDR2 YYREEE (reference sequence). This CDR3 has 14 amino acids. V lost 5 bases and J 2 bases, leaving 12 bases between the germline ends. The CDR3 region is CASSLPGPTDTQYF. CDR3 DNA: TGTGCCAGCAGTCTTCCGGGACCCACAGATACGCAGTATTTT.

The chain couples TRBV3-1 (or the pseudogene TRBV3-2) to TRBJ2-6; no firm D call. Germline V lookup: CDR1 LGHDT, CDR2 YNNKEL (reference sequence). Trimming pared 5 bases from V and 2 bases from J, leaving 16 bases between. The CDR3 extends over 17 amino acids. CDR3 in amino acids: CASSARLLVPGANVLTF. In nucleotides, the CDR3 is TGTGCCAGCAGCGCCCGCCTCCTAGTCCCTGGGGCCAACGTCCTGACTTTC.

This clone was recorded only once. As DNA, the CDR3 is TGTGCCTGGAGTGTGGGAGGGCCCTCCTACGAGCAGTACGTC. This gives the protein CAWSVGGPSYEQYV. The V gene is TRBV30, the J gene TRBJ2-7, with 7 bases lining up with TRBD2. This CDR3 is 14 amino acids long. CDR1 and CDR2 from the germline V gene are GTSNPN and SVGIG (reference sequence). V was clipped by 0 bases and J by 0 bases; unmatched bases: 2.

This chain uses TRBV5-1 with TRBJ2-1; D is uncertain. The CDR3 covers 15 residues. V lost 1 base and J lost 6, with 14 bases in between. The V gene's germline CDR1 is SGHRS and CDR2 YFSETQ. In nucleotides, the CDR3 is TGCGCCAGCAGCTTGTCTATAGGGCTCGTCAATGAGCAGTTCTTC. Amino acid sequence: CASSLSIGLVNEQFF. The variable domain in full, completed from reference TRBV5-1 and TRBJ2-1, reads KAGVTQTPRYLIKTRGQQVTLSCSPISGHRSVSWYQQTPGQGLQFLFEYFSETQRNKGNFPGRFSGRQFSNSRSEMNVSTLELGDSALYLCASSLSIGLVNEQFFGPGTRLTVL.

The rearrangement uses TRBV10-3 and TRBJ2-7, with 7 bases lining up with TRBD2. Losses at the gene ends were 6 bases for V and 0 bases for J; bases not matched to a gene: 5. The CDR3 totals 14 residues. In germline, CDR1 is ENHRY, CDR2 SYGVKD. The CDR3 sequence: CAIRQAGTSYEQYF. The DNA of the CDR3 is TGTGCCATCAGACAAGCGGGAACCTCCTACGAGCAGTACTTC.

The chain combines TRBV11-2 with TRBJ2-3; 9 bases align to TRBD1. The CDR3 is 16 amino acids. Looked up from germline, CDR1 is SGHAT and CDR2 is FQNNGV. V shed 5 bases, J shed 5 bases, and the junction held 11 bases outside the gene matches. The CDR3, as DNA: TGTGCCAGCAGCGGAACCCGGGACAGGGTCAAAGATACGCAGTATTTT. Its translation: CASSGTRDRVKDTQYF. Full variable domain (rest looked up from reference TRBV11-2 and TRBJ2-3): EAGVAQSPRYKIIEKRQSVAFWCNPISGHATLYWYQQILGQGPKLLIQFQNNGVVDDSQLPKDRFSAERLKGVDSTLKIQPAKLEDSAVYLCASSGTRDRVKDTQYFGPGTRLTVL.

V and J are TRBV30 and TRBJ2-2; D might be TRBD1 or TRBD2, each matching 5 bases. V gave up 5 bases and J gave up 1 base, with 14 bases separating them. CDR1 is GTSNPN and CDR2 is SVGIG in the germline V gene (reference sequence). This CDR3 comprises 15 residues. In nucleotides, the CDR3 is TGTGCCTGGTCCGTTGGGACGGGGAACACCGGGGAGCTGTTTTTT. Residues: CAWSVGTGNTGELFF.

This chain connects TRBV28 to TRBJ1-6; 10 bases map to TRBD1. The CDR3 length is 13 residues. J was trimmed by 8 bases and V by 9 bases; bases with no gene match: 4. Germline lookup yields CDR1 MDHEN and CDR2 SYDVKM. CDR3 bases: TGTGCCAGTCGACAGGGGGCGGATTCACCCCTCCACTTT. This codes for CASRQGADSPLHF. Using reference TRBV28 and TRBJ1-6 for the parts outside the CDR3, the full variable domain is DVKVTQSSRYLVKRTGEKVFLECVQDMDHENMFWYRQDPGLGLRLIYFSYDVKMKEKGDIPEGYSVSREKKERFSLILESASTNQTSMYLCASRQGADSPLHFGNGTRLTVT.

The chain combines TRBV2 with TRBJ1-1, with D perhaps TRBD1 (6 bases). The V gene lost 2 bases and the J gene lost 5 bases, with 12 bases spanning the gap. The CDR3 contains 14 residues. Germline V gives CDR1 SNHLY, CDR2 FYNNEI. The CDR3 DNA is TGTGCCAGCAGTGAACAGGGGCCGTCGACTGAAGCTTTCTTT. Protein: CASSEQGPSTEAFF.

This rearrangement joins TRBV6-5 to TRBJ1-4, with 9 bases identical to TRBD1. The CDR3 is 14 amino acids. The ends lost 2 bases at V and 7 bases at J; junction bases unmatched: 2. Germline values: CDR1 MNHEY, CDR2 SVGAGI. DNA of the CDR3: TGTGCCAGCAGTTACGGACAGGGGAGTGAAAAACTGTTTTTT. This encodes CASSYGQGSEKLFF.

The rearrangement uses TRBV21-1 and TRBJ2-3; the table's D call, TRBD2, was not checked against the DNA. TRBV21-1 is shown as a pseudogene. The CDR3 length is 17 residues. The CDR3 is CASPHQHSYGSMNTQYF. CDR3 bases: TGTGCCAGCCCCCATCAGCATAGTTACGGGAGTATGAATACGCAGTATTTT.

CDR3 sequence: CASSDTGPNTGELFF. The CDR3 coding sequence is TGTGCCAGCAGTGACACAGGGCCGAACACCGGGGAGCTGTTTTTT. V gene TRBV28 combines with J gene TRBJ2-2, with a tentative D call TRBD1 (6 bases). With 5 bases removed from V and 0 bases from J, the gap between germline ends came to 10 bases. This CDR3 region has 15 residues. The germline V gene encodes CDR1 MDHEN and CDR2 SYDVKM.

This chain connects TRBV6-2 or TRBV6-3 to TRBJ2-1; 8 bases are shared with TRBD2. With 2 bases clipped from V and 6 bases from J, the junction kept 9 bases outside the gene matches. The CDR3 runs to 16 residues. CDR1 is MNHEY and CDR2 is SVGEGT in the germline V gene. This CDR3 reads CASSYPPGGRINEQFF. DNA for the CDR3: TGTGCCAGCAGTTACCCCCCGGGCGGGAGGATCAATGAGCAGTTCTTC.

This chain uses TRBV3-1 (or the pseudogene TRBV3-2) with TRBJ2-6, with 11 bases aligning to TRBD1. This CDR3 spans 17 amino acids. CDR1 is LGHDT and CDR2 is YNNKEL in the germline V gene (reference sequence). After removal of 3 bases from V and 2 bases from J, the junction contained 3 bases not matched to a gene. The CDR3 region is CASSQGTGGTGANVLTF. As DNA, the CDR3 is TGTGCCAGCAGCCAGGGGACAGGGGGAACTGGGGCCAACGTCCTGACTTTC.

The chain uses TRBV18 and TRBJ1-6, with 9 bases fitting TRBD1. Trimming cost V 3 bases and J 10 bases; bases outside gene matches: 7. The CDR3 loop spans 15 amino acids. CDR1 and CDR2 from the germline V gene are KGHSH and LQKENI. CDR3 sequence (DNA): TGTGCCAGCTCACCCGAGGGACAGGGAAGGTCACCCCTCCACTTT. It yields the protein CASSPEGQGRSPLHF.